This T cell receptor (beta chain) stems from a study of beta chain features in type 1 diabetes. Expressed TCRB transcripts got sequenced, as all isolated RNA was reverse transcribed. Profiled with immunoSEQ multiplex PCR; TCRdb holds only in-frame clones, not every one. The sample holds about 900,000 clones; about 17% are singletons and the top ten take about 0.02%. Averaging roughly 100 mL, one heparinised blood draw was given by each donor. CD4+ naive, central memory, regulatory and stem cell-like memory cells were sorted via CD45RO/CCR7/CD25/CD127/CD95/CD27. V was pared by 3 bases and J by 11 bases, with 11 bases between. There are 12 residues in the CDR3. In germline, CDR1 is MGHDK, CDR2 SYGVNS.

The sequenced material came from naive CD4+ T cells from blood. The TCR comes from a woman between 18 and 29 years old in good health. The V and J genes are TRBV25-1 and TRBJ2-1; the D gene is possibly TRBD2 (6 bases). In nucleotides, the CDR3 is TGTGCCAGCAGTGAGGCAGGGAGGCAGCAGTTCTTC. This encodes CASSEAGRQQFF.